This T cell receptor (beta chain) originates from a study of T cells in women clearing cervical HPV infection. Study-level results: Cases carried less TRBV6-7 than controls: about 0.1% versus 0.15%.

Germline CDR1 and CDR2: MDHEN and SYDVKM. CDR3 size: 20 residues. Prevalent HPV16 infections were excluded; only incident single HPV16 infections included. Sequencing was performed with immunoSEQ multiplex PCR; in TCRdb, only in-frame clones are kept and a portion is missing. In all, the sample yields under 50,000 clones. Concerning this clone itself: Its antigen is unidentified. The CDR3 goes on 3 residues after the read ends, and that part is filled in from the germline J gene.

The chain combines TRBV28 with TRBJ2-2, with 7 positions matching TRBD1. The clonotype originates from a woman between 18 and 75 years old with a cervical HPV16 infection that either progressed to CIN3+ or cleared (not recorded which). Sample: blood buffy coat. The CDR3 bases that were read are TGTGCCAGCAGTTTGCTATTGGGGGACAGCTTCACCTCTGGGGCCAACGTG. This sequence encodes CASSLLLGDSFTSGANV. The entire CDR3 is CASSLLLGDSFTSGANVLFF.